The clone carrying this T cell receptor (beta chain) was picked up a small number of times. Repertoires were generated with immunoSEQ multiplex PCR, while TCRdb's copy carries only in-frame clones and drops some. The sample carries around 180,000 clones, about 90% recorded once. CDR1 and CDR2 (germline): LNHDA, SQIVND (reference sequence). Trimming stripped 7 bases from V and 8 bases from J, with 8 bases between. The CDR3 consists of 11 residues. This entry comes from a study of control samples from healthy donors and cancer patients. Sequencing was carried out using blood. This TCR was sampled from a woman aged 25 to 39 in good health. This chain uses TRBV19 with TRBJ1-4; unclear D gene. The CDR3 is CASMKREKLFF. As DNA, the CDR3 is TGTGCCAGTATGAAACGGGAAAAACTGTTTTTT.